Listed below are T cell receptor beta chains from one sample, sequenced in a study of T cell changes during pregnancy in multiple sclerosis. TCRdb's copy holds only in-frame clones and misses some; the assay was immunoSEQ multiplex PCR. The sample contains around 45,000 clones, approximately 92% of which appear only once. The input for sequencing was CD4+ T cells from peripheral blood mononuclear cells, taken in the second trimester of pregnancy. Every receptor here comes from a female donor in good health, enrolled as a control in a pregnancy study. The CDR3 runs from the conserved cysteine through the conserved F or W. A D gene is named only where the DNA matches it firmly. The listing skips clone size in some rows; elsewhere it reads once, few, many or a size class.

j_gene,abundance,d_gene,v_gene,CDR3aa,CDR3nt
TRBJ1-2,NA,NA,TRBV2,CASRAVCGYTF,TGTGCCAGCAGGGCGGTCTGTGGCTACACCTTC
TRBJ2-2,NA,NA,TRBV7-9,CASSLGNTGELFF,TGTGCCAGCAGCTTGGGCAACACCGGGGAGCTGTTTTTT
TRBJ2-3,NA,TRBD1,TRBV7-3,CASSLTGPRAGGDTQYF,TGTGCCAGCAGCTTAACGGGGCCTCGAGCAGGGGGCGATACGCAGTATTTT
TRBJ1-6,few,NA,TRBV6-6,CASRRDFSNSPLHF,TGTGCCAGCAGACGGGATTTTTCCAATTCACCCCTCCACTTT
TRBJ1-6,NA,NA,TRBV5-4,CASSADKVLPLHF,TGTGCCAGCAGCGCGGATAAGGTTCTACCCCTCCACTTT
TRBJ2-7,NA,TRBD2,TRBV2,CASSELLAGAYEQYF,TGTGCCAGCAGTGAACTTCTAGCGGGAGCCTACGAGCAGTACTTC
TRBJ1-4,NA,NA,TRBV27,CASSGGATNEKLFF,TGTGCCAGCTCCGGAGGGGCAACTAATGAAAAACTGTTTTTT
TRBJ2-3,NA,NA,TRBV9,CASSAGLEGADTQYF,TGTGCCAGCAGTGCGGGCTTGGAGGGCGCAGATACGCAGTATTTT
TRBJ2-7,NA,TRBD1,TRBV30,CACIDRGLSYEQYF,TGTGCCTGCATCGACAGGGGGCTTTCCTACGAGCAGTACTTC
TRBJ2-1,NA,NA,TRBV27,CASSLFQGGGDNEQFF,TGTGCCAGCAGTTTATTCCAGGGGGGTGGGGACAATGAGCAGTTCTTC
TRBJ1-1,NA,NA,TRBV7-3,CASSYTGNTEAFF,TGTGCCAGCAGCTACACGGGGAACACTGAAGCTTTCTTT
TRBJ2-6,NA,NA,TRBV4-3,CASSPLVSGANVLTF,TGCGCCAGCAGCCCCCTAGTCTCTGGGGCCAACGTCCTGACTTTC
TRBJ1-1,NA,NA,TRBV6-5,CASSRQVDTEAFF,TGTGCCAGCAGCCGACAGGTGGACACTGAAGCTTTCTTT
TRBJ2-5,NA,NA,TRBV30,CAWSGGKSIPAQYF,TGTGCCTGGAGTGGCGGAAAATCAATCCCGGCCCAGTACTTC
TRBJ1-5,NA,TRBD1,TRBV4-2,CAGSRTGDSNQPQHF,TGTGCCGGCAGCCGGACAGGGGACAGCAATCAGCCCCAGCATTTT
TRBJ2-7,NA,TRBD1,TRBV9,CASSRGTGAFYEQYF,TGTGCCAGCAGTCGCGGGACAGGGGCCTTCTACGAGCAGTACTTC
TRBJ2-7,NA,TRBD2,TRBV28,CASSLTSGRASYEQYF,TGTGCCAGCAGTTTGACTAGCGGGAGGGCCTCGTACGAGCAGTACTTC
TRBJ2-2,NA,TRBD2,TRBV25-1,CASRSGGGTGELFF,TGTGCCAGCAGGAGCGGGGGGGGAACCGGGGAGCTGTTTTTT
TRBJ2-5,NA,NA,TRBV21-1,CASSKGRATYETQYF,TGTGCCAGCAGCAAAGGGCGGGCGACGTACGAGACCCAGTACTTC
TRBJ2-5,NA,TRBD2,TRBV7-2,CASSSVAGGLQETQYF,TGTGCCAGCAGCTCGGTAGCGGGAGGACTCCAAGAGACCCAGTACTTC
TRBJ2-2,NA,NA,TRBV18,CASSPGRNTGELFF,TGTGCCAGCTCACCTGGCCGAAACACCGGGGAGCTGTTTTTT